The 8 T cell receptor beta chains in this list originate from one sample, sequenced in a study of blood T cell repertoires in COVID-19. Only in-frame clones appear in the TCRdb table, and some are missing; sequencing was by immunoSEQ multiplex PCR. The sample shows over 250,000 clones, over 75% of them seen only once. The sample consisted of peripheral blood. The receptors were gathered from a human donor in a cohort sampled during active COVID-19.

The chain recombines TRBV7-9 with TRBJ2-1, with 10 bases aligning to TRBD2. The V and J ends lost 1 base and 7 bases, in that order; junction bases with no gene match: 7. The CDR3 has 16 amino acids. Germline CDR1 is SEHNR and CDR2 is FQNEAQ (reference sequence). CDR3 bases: TGTGCCAGCAGCTTAGGGGGGACTAGCGCCCAAAATGAGCAGTTCTTC. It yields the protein CASSLGGTSAQNEQFF.

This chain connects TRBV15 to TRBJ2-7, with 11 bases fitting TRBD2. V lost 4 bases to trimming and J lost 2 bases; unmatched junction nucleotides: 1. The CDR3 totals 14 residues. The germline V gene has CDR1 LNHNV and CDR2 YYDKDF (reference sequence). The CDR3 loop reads CATSKTSGAYEQYF. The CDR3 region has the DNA TGTGCCACCAGCAAGACTAGCGGGGCCTACGAGCAGTACTTC.

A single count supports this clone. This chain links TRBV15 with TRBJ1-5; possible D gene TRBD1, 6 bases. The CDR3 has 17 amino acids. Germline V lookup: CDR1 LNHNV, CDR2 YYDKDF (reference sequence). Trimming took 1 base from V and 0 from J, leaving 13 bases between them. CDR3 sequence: CATSRVRQVNSNQPQHF. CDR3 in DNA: TGTGCCACCAGCAGAGTAAGACAGGTTAATAGCAATCAGCCCCAGCATTTT.

DNA of the CDR3: TGTGCCAGCTCACCTGGGACACCCGATAATTCACCCCTCCACTTT. Protein sequence: CASSPGTPDNSPLHF. The chain joins TRBV18 to TRBJ1-6; D might be TRBD1 (6 bases). This CDR3 comprises 15 residues. Germline assignment: CDR1 KGHSH and CDR2 LQKENI. V was shortened by 3 bases and J by 5 bases, with 11 bases between the two germline ends.

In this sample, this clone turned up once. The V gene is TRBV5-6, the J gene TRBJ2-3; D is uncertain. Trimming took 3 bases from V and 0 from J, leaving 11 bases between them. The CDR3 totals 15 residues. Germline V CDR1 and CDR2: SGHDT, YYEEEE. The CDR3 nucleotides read TGTGCCAGCAGCTCTTATGCGCCTAGCACAGATACGCAGTATTTT. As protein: CASSSYAPSTDTQYF.

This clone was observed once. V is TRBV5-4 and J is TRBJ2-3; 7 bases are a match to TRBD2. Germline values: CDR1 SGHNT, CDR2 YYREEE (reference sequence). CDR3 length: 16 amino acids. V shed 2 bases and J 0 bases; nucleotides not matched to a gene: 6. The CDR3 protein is CASSFGLAGSTDTQYF. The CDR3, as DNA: TGTGCCAGCAGCTTTGGATTAGCGGGTAGCACAGATACGCAGTATTTT.

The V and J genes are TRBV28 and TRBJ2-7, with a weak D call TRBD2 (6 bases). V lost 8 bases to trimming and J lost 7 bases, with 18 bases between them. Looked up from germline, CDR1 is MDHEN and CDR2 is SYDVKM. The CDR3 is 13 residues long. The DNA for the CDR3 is TGTGCCAGCGGGGGGAGGACTCCACCGGAGCAGTACTTC. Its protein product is CASGGRTPPEQYF.

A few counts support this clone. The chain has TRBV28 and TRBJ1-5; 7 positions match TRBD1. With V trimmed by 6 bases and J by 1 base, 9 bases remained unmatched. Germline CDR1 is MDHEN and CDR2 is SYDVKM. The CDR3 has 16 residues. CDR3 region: CASRLLDRLSNQPQHF. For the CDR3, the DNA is TGTGCCAGCAGGCTCCTGGACAGGTTAAGCAATCAGCCCCAGCATTTT.